These 7 T cell receptor beta chains were sequenced from one sample in a study of blood T cell repertoires in COVID-19. The protocol was immunoSEQ multiplex PCR, while the TCRdb copy is restricted to in-frame clones and leaves out a portion. The table shows 68,000 or so clones, with 79% occurring only once. Sequencing input: peripheral blood. The source is a woman aged 50 to 65 with acute or convalescent COVID-19.

This clone was seen just once. The gene calls are TRBV5-4 and TRBJ2-7; the match to TRBD2 covers 12 bases. The CDR3 runs 16 residues. Germline CDR1 is SGHNT and CDR2 is YYREEE (reference sequence). The V segment lost 0 bases and the J segment 4 bases; nucleotides outside the gene matches: 5. CDR3 in amino acids: CASSLGLAGEGYEQYF. As DNA, the CDR3 is TGTGCCAGCAGCTTGGGACTAGCGGGAGAAGGGTACGAGCAGTACTTC.

This clone has a single count. CDR3 DNA sequence: TGTGCCAGCTCACCAATGAAGGGCAGCGGGAAGGCCCTAGATAGCGATGAGCAGTTCTTC. This gives the protein CASSPMKGSGKALDSDEQFF. This chain uses TRBV18 with TRBJ2-1, with 7 nucleotides matching TRBD2. This CDR3 is built from 20 residues. Germline CDR1 and CDR2: KGHSH and LQKENI. With V trimmed by 2 bases and J by 8 bases, 24 bases remained unmatched. Filled out from reference TRBV18 and TRBJ2-1, the complete variable domain reads NAGVMQNPRHLVRRRGQEARLRCSPMKGHSHVYWYRQLPEEGLKFMVYLQKENIIDESGMPKERFSAEFPKEGPSILRIQQVVRGDSAAYFCASSPMKGSGKALDSDEQFFGPGTRLTVL.

The chain recombines TRBV6-5 with TRBJ2-1, with D possibly matching TRBD1 (6 bases). This CDR3 has 13 residues. With 8 bases removed from V and 4 bases from J, the gap between germline ends came to 12 bases. Germline assignment: CDR1 MNHEY and CDR2 SVGAGI. The CDR3 DNA reads as TGTGCCAGCTTAGGACAGAGATACAATGAGCAGTTCTTC. It specifies CASLGQRYNEQFF.

The chain has TRBV5-8 and TRBJ1-1; possibly TRBD1 for D (5 bases). The CDR3 has 12 amino acids. V shed 9 bases and J shed 1 base, with 10 bases lying between them. CDR1 and CDR2 (germline): SGHTS, YDEGEE. DNA of the CDR3: TGTGCCATCCCGGGGGAGAACACTGAAGCTTTCTTT. Its protein product is CAIPGENTEAFF.

The chain combines TRBV4-2 with TRBJ1-2; D remains unclear. The CDR3 consists of 12 residues. V was trimmed by 0 bases and J by 4 bases, leaving 3 bases between them. CDR1 LGHNA and CDR2 YNFKEQ come from the germline V gene. The CDR3 protein is CASSQDSYGYTF. The CDR3 region has the DNA TGTGCCAGCAGCCAAGACAGCTATGGCTACACCTTC.

The rearrangement links TRBV12-3 or TRBV12-4 to TRBJ1-5; D gene unclear. V shed 5 bases and J shed 3 bases, with 5 bases lying between them. The CDR3 covers 12 residues. For the CDR3, the DNA is TGTGCCAGCAGTAATCTCAATCAGCCCCAGCATTTT. Amino acids: CASSNLNQPQHF.

V is TRBV19 and J is TRBJ2-6; D is uncertain. The length of the CDR3 is 12 residues. Trimming removed 9 bases at V and 0 bases at J, with 3 bases between. Germline V gene sequence: CDR1 LNHDA, CDR2 SQIVND (reference sequence). The CDR3 sequence: CASSSGANVLTF. As DNA, the CDR3 is TGTGCCAGCTCCTCTGGGGCCAACGTCCTGACTTTC. Full variable domain (missing parts from reference TRBV19 and TRBJ2-6): DGGITQSPKYLFRKEGQNVTLSCEQNLNHDAMYWYRQDPGQGLRLIYYSQIVNDFQKGDIAEGYSVSREKKESFPLTVTSAQKNPTAFYLCASSSGANVLTFGAGSRLTVL.